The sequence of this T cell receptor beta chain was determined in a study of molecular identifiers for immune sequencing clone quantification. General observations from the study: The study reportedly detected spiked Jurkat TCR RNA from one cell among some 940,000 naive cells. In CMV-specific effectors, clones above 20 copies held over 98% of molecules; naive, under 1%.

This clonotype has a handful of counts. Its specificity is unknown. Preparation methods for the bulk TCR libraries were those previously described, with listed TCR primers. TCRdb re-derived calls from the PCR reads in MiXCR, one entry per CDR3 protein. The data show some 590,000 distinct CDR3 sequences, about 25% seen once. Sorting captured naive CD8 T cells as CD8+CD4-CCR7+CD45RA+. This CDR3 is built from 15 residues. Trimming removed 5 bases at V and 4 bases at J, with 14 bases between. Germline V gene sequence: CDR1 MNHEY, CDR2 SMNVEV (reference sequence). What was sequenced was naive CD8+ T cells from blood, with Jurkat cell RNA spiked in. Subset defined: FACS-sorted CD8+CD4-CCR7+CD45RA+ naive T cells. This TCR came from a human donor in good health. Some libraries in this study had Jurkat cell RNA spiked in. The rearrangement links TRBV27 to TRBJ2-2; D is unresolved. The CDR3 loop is CASSPGSKPTGELFF. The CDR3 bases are TGTGCCAGCAGTCCAGGCTCCAAGCCCACCGGGGAGCTGTTTTTT.